These T cell receptor beta chains were read from a single sample in a study of blood T cell repertoires in COVID-19. Sequencing used immunoSEQ multiplex PCR; TCRdb keeps in-frame clones, though not all of them. The repertoire consists of around 310,000 clones, with around 90% occurring once and the leading ten covering 5% to 6%. Sample: PBMCs or T cells enriched from blood (not recorded which). The source is a man aged 30 to 39 who had recovered from COVID-19. Each CDR3 is given with its conserved first and last residue. A D gene is named only where the DNA matches it firmly. Rows may omit the clone size; those that give it use once, few, many or a size class.

J,V,size,D,CDR3,DNA
TRBJ2-2,TRBV5-6,.,.,CASSLGRPYNTGELFF,TGTGCCAGCAGCTTGGGCAGGCCTTATAACACCGGGGAGCTGTTTTTT
TRBJ1-2,TRBV2,.,.,CASSEGRTSYGYTF,TGTGCCAGCAGTGAGGGTCGGACATCTTATGGCTACACCTTC
TRBJ2-7,TRBV19,.,.,CARKLQRLKYEQYF,TGTGCCCGAAAACTCCAGCGGCTAAAGTACGAGCAGTACTTC
TRBJ2-2,TRBV2,.,TRBD1,CASSGTEGGELFF,TGTGCCAGCAGCGGGACAGAGGGCGGGGAGCTGTTTTTT
TRBJ1-1,TRBV4-1,.,TRBD1,CASSPRDRDLNTEAFF,TGCGCCAGCAGCCCCCGGGACAGGGACTTGAACACTGAAGCTTTCTTT
TRBJ1-2,TRBV4-1,.,.,CASSQDRGAGNRYTF,TGCGCCAGCAGCCAAGACCGTGGGGCAGGGAATAGATACACCTTC
TRBJ1-4,TRBV27,.,TRBD1,CASSQTGGGEKLFF,TGTGCCAGCAGTCAGACAGGGGGCGGTGAAAAACTGTTTTTT
TRBJ2-7,TRBV6-5,once,TRBD1,CASSKGQGGVYEQYF,TGTGCCAGCAGTAAGGGACAGGGAGGGGTCTACGAGCAGTACTTC
TRBJ2-2,TRBV7-8,.,.,CASSLRSGQTTGELFF,TGTGCCAGCAGCTTACGTAGCGGACAAACCACCGGGGAGCTGTTTTTT
TRBJ2-3,TRBV7-3,.,TRBD2,CASSPLAGLDTQYF,TGTGCCAGCAGCCCACTAGCGGGGTTAGATACGCAGTATTTT
TRBJ1-5,TRBV19,.,TRBD1,CASKPDRGDQPQHF,TGTGCCAGTAAACCCGACAGGGGAGATCAGCCCCAGCATTTT
TRBJ2-7,TRBV3-1/TRBV3-2,.,.,CASLGTHYEQYF,TGTGCCAGCCTTGGGACTCACTACGAGCAGTACTTC
TRBJ2-6,TRBV29-1,.,.,CSVEANQAGSGANVLTF,TGCAGCGTTGAAGCGAACCAGGCGGGCTCTGGGGCCAACGTCCTGACTTTC
TRBJ2-7,TRBV5-1,.,.,CASSLGPKQYF,TGCGCCAGCAGCTTGGGCCCTAAGCAGTACTTC
TRBJ2-4,TRBV11-3,.,.,CASSLFGENIQYF,TGTGCCAGCAGCTTATTCGGGGAAAACATTCAGTACTTC